One sample yielded the 10 T cell receptor beta chains listed below, sequenced in a study of cytomegalovirus exposure and HLA in healthy donors. Primers for the PCR totalled 60 Vbeta and 13 Jbeta. Assay used: immunoSEQ multiplex PCR; TCRdb lists only in-frame clones, some missing. Among 110,000 or so clones, 60% to 85% were seen once, and the ten largest hold 2% to 3%. Source material: PBMCs. These receptors originate from a female donor in good health and CMV-seronegative.

Notes on this clone: Compared with germline, one end of the junction differs, possibly owing to a read error. This sequence joins TRBV7-9 and TRBJ2-7; 9 bases are a match to TRBD1. The CDR3 has 15 residues. Germline loops: CDR1 SEHNR, CDR2 FQNEAQ (reference sequence). DNA for the CDR3: TGTTCCAGCAGCTTCAGGACAGGGGCCCCCTACGAGCAGTACTTC. This gives the protein CSSSFRTGAPYEQYF.

The chain couples TRBV5-6 to TRBJ2-7, with 10 bases fitting TRBD2. The CDR3 has 16 residues. The V gene end was trimmed by 4 bases and the J gene end by 2 bases; junction bases not matched to a gene: 9. Per germline, CDR1 SGHDT and CDR2 YYEEEE. The CDR3 coding sequence is TGTGCCAGCAGCCGGGGCCTAGCGGGGGCAGCCTACGAGCAGTACTTC. Translated: CASSRGLAGAAYEQYF.

The chain joins TRBV18 to TRBJ2-1; D call uncertain. Germline V lookup: CDR1 KGHSH, CDR2 LQKENI. V shed 2 bases and J shed 0 bases, with 11 bases lying between them. The CDR3 runs 16 residues. CDR3 nucleotides: TGTGCCAGCTCACCAGAGCTAAGAAGCTCCTACAATGAGCAGTTCTTC. It yields the protein CASSPELRSSYNEQFF.

The chain has TRBV7-9 and TRBJ1-2; the match to TRBD1 covers 11 bases. Germline trimming cut 5 bases from V and 8 bases from J; bases unmatched to any gene: 7. The CDR3 totals 14 residues. The germline CDR1 and CDR2 sequences are SEHNR and FQNEAQ (reference sequence). The CDR3 here is CASSTGQGVLGYTF. In nucleotides, the CDR3 is TGTGCCAGCAGCACGGGACAGGGGGTTTTAGGCTACACCTTC.

The rearrangement joins TRBV29-1 to TRBJ2-5; D possibly corresponds to TRBD1 (6 bases). The germline V gene has CDR1 SQVTM and CDR2 ANQGSEA. V was trimmed by 6 bases and J by 4 bases, leaving 12 bases between them. The CDR3 sequence is 12 residues long. DNA for the CDR3: TGCAGCGTAAGCGACAGGTCAGAGACCCAGTACTTC. This encodes CSVSDRSETQYF.

The chain carries TRBV9 and TRBJ2-1; 7 positions match TRBD2. This CDR3 spans 15 amino acids. The germline gives CDR1 SGDLS, CDR2 YYNGEE. Trimming cost V 4 bases and J 6 bases; bases outside gene matches: 10. As DNA, the CDR3 is TGTGCCAGCAGCCTGGAGGGAGGGTCGCGCAATGAGCAGTTCTTC. Amino acid sequence: CASSLEGGSRNEQFF.

This clone was observed a single time. The chain joins TRBV7-2 to TRBJ1-5; TRBD1 agrees at 7 bases. The CDR3 loop spans 13 amino acids. Germline V gene sequence: CDR1 SGHTA, CDR2 FQGNSA. The V gene end was trimmed by 5 bases and the J gene end by 6 bases; junction bases not matched to a gene: 4. In DNA, the CDR3 is TGTGCCAGCAGCCCTGACAGGGTTCAGCCCCAGCATTTT. Translating it yields CASSPDRVQPQHF.

The chain uses TRBV7-9 and TRBJ2-7; 12 nucleotides align to TRBD1. The V segment lost 2 bases and the J segment 6 bases; nucleotides outside the gene matches: 8. Germline V CDR1 and CDR2: SEHNR, FQNEAQ (reference sequence). This CDR3 is built from 16 residues. CDR3 sequence (DNA): TGTGCCAGCAGCTTACGTGTCGGGACAGGGGGCCTCGAGCAGTACTTC. It yields the protein CASSLRVGTGGLEQYF.

This clone is medium-sized within its sample. This chain joins TRBV6-6 and TRBJ1-2, with TRBD1 matching 7 bases. The CDR3 has 12 amino acids. Germline lookup yields CDR1 MNHNY and CDR2 SVGAGI (reference sequence). Trimming cost V 5 bases and J 4 bases; bases outside gene matches: 1. The CDR3 bases are TGTGCCAGCAGTGACAGGGTCTATGGCTACACCTTC. It is translated as CASSDRVYGYTF.

The genes are TRBV6-1 and TRBJ1-2, with 9 nucleotides matching TRBD1. Germline loops: CDR1 MNHNS, CDR2 SASEGT. The V gene end was trimmed by 2 bases and the J gene end by 4 bases; junction bases not matched to a gene: 8. The CDR3 is made up of 16 amino acids. CDR3 DNA: TGTGCCAGCAGTGAATGGGGGGACAGGGTGGGCTATGGCTACACCTTC. It translates to CASSEWGDRVGYGYTF.